This passage covers 14 T cell receptor beta chains from one sample sequenced in a study of control samples from healthy donors and cancer patients (dated by TCRdb to 2020 to 2022). Library method: the immunoSEQ multiplex PCR assay. Not all clones reach the TCRdb copy of this immuneACCESS table, which keeps in-frame sequences only. Checked studies attribute under half of the gap to unresolved V genes and leave the rest unexplained. For this sample the table gives roughly 150,000 clones, of which approximately 86% were detected only once. The ten largest make up less than 2% of the sample. The sample taken for sequencing was blood. Receptor source: a man aged 18-30 years in good health.

This clone was observed once. This sequence joins TRBV4-2 and TRBJ2-2; 7 bases map to TRBD1. The germline gives CDR1 LGHNA, CDR2 YNFKEQ. The ends lost 3 bases at V and 2 bases at J; junction bases unmatched: 3. The CDR3 is made up of 15 amino acids. The CDR3 DNA reads TGTGCCAGCAGCCACGGGACAGACAACACCGGGGAGCTGTTTTTT. This codes for CASSHGTDNTGELFF.

This clone was seen more than once but under ten times. Other nucleotide sequences in the sample specify the same CDR3. The chain employs TRBV18 and TRBJ1-1; the match to TRBD1 covers 10 bases. This CDR3 has 14 residues. Germline V gene lookup returns CDR1 KGHSH and CDR2 LQKENI. V was pared by 3 bases and J by 3 bases, with 1 base of the junction left unmatched. Written as DNA, the CDR3 is TGTGCCAGCTCACCCGGGACAGGGGACACTGAAGCTTTCTTT. Protein sequence: CASSPGTGDTEAFF.

This chain uses TRBV29-1 with TRBJ1-1; D gene ambiguous. CDR1 and CDR2 (germline): SQVTM, ANQGSEA. The CDR3 length is 11 residues. V lost 6 bases and J 3 bases, leaving 8 bases between the germline ends. The DNA of the CDR3 is TGCAGCGTAGAGACGGACACTGAAGCTTTCTTT. This translates into CSVETDTEAFF.

J is TRBJ2-1 and V is TRBV3-1 (or the pseudogene TRBV3-2), with 11 nucleotides matching TRBD2. V trimming: 4 bases; J trimming: 2 bases; junction bases outside the gene matches: 7. CDR1 is LGHDT and CDR2 is YNNKEL in the germline V gene (reference sequence). The CDR3 has 17 amino acids. The CDR3 loop is CASSPRLAGLTYNEQFF. The CDR3 bases are TGTGCCAGCAGCCCGAGACTAGCGGGGTTAACCTACAATGAGCAGTTCTTC.

V and J are TRBV7-9 and TRBJ1-6; D is unclear. CDR3 length: 15 amino acids. Germline V gene data show CDR1 as SEHNR and CDR2 as FQNEAQ (reference sequence). Between the trimmed V and J ends, which lost 1 base and 9 bases, there was a span of 13 bases. This CDR3 is CASSLDALEGSPLHF. The CDR3 DNA sequence: TGTGCCAGCAGCTTAGACGCCCTGGAGGGTTCACCCCTCCACTTT.

The chain links TRBV6-5 to TRBJ1-2; D is ambiguous. The germline V gene has CDR1 MNHEY and CDR2 SVGAGI. Deletions cut 2 bases from V and 6 bases from J, with 19 bases between. This CDR3 comprises 16 residues. The CDR3 sequence is CASSYKGREGGNGYTF. CDR3 in DNA: TGTGCCAGCAGTTACAAGGGCCGGGAGGGTGGAAATGGCTACACCTTC.

The rearrangement joins TRBV7-9 to TRBJ2-1, with D possibly matching TRBD2 (6 bases). With 2 bases removed from V and 0 bases from J, the gap between germline ends came to 8 bases. The CDR3 has 15 residues. Germline V lookup: CDR1 SEHNR, CDR2 FQNEAQ (reference sequence). The CDR3 sequence is CASSLSGDSYNEQFF. CDR3 nucleotides: TGTGCCAGCAGCTTATCGGGAGACTCCTACAATGAGCAGTTCTTC.

The rearrangement uses TRBV28 and TRBJ2-1, with 9 bases matching TRBD2. In germline, CDR1 is MDHEN, CDR2 SYDVKM. V shed 2 bases and J 8 bases; nucleotides not matched to a gene: 7. CDR3 size: 15 residues. CDR3 in DNA: TGTGCCAGCAGTTTAGCGGGGGGGCAGATAGATGAGCAGTTCTTC. This gives the protein CASSLAGGQIDEQFF.

V and J are TRBV5-1 and TRBJ1-1; D uncertain. Germline V lookup: CDR1 SGHRS, CDR2 YFSETQ. CDR3 length: 13 residues. The germline V and J ends were trimmed by 4 bases and 2 bases, with 9 bases remaining between them. CDR3 region: CASSGPVNTEAFF. The CDR3 DNA sequence: TGCGCCAGCAGCGGTCCGGTAAACACTGAAGCTTTCTTT.

This chain joins TRBV9 and TRBJ2-7; 8 positions match TRBD2. Losses at the gene ends were 4 bases for V and 6 bases for J; bases not matched to a gene: 9. The CDR3 covers 14 residues. The germline gives CDR1 SGDLS, CDR2 YYNGEE. CDR3: CASSPYGGVGEQYF. The DNA of the CDR3 is TGTGCCAGCAGCCCTTACGGGGGGGTTGGCGAGCAGTACTTC.

The chain couples TRBV7-6 to TRBJ1-1; D is perhaps TRBD1 (5 bases). In germline, CDR1 is SGHVS, CDR2 FNYEAQ. The CDR3 length is 17 residues. Between the trimmed V and J ends, which lost 1 base and 0 bases, there was a span of 15 bases. CDR3 coding DNA: TGTGCCAGCAGCTTAGATCTGAGGGGCACGATGAACACTGAAGCTTTCTTT. It codes for CASSLDLRGTMNTEAFF.

The table lists this clone with a count of one. CDR3 amino acids: CASSPTENTGELFF. CDR3 in DNA: TGTGCCAGCAGCCCCACAGAGAACACCGGGGAGCTGTTTTTT. V is TRBV2 and J is TRBJ2-2; D is undetermined. Looked up from germline, CDR1 is SNHLY and CDR2 is FYNNEI. The ends were cut back, 6 bases at V and 1 base at J, with 9 bases in the middle. This CDR3 region has 14 residues.

This sequence joins TRBV6-5 and TRBJ1-3; no definite D call. V lost 6 bases to trimming and J lost 0 bases, with 12 bases between them. Germline CDR1 is MNHEY and CDR2 is SVGAGI. This CDR3 contains 15 residues. CDR3 nucleotide sequence: TGTGCCAGCAGGATGGACGGACTCTCTGGAAACACCATATATTTT. As protein: CASRMDGLSGNTIYF.

This chain uses TRBV16 with TRBJ1-2; D unclear. Trimming cost V 0 bases and J 0 bases, with 8 bases left between them. CDR1 and CDR2 (germline): KGHSY, FQNENV. The CDR3 is made up of 15 amino acids. In nucleotides, the CDR3 is TGTGCCAGCAGCCAATCAAGGATCGCTAACTATGGCTACACCTTC. Amino acids: CASSQSRIANYGYTF. The whole variable domain, remainder taken from reference TRBV16 and TRBJ1-2, is GEEVAQTPKHLVRGEGQKAKLYCAPIKGHSYVFWYQQVLKNEFKFLISFQNENVFDETGMPKERFSAKCLPNSPCSLEIQATKLEDSAVYFCASSQSRIANYGYTFGSGTRLTVV.